What follows describes a single T cell receptor beta chain. Its matching antigen is unknown. The data stem from a study of T cell responses to AZD1222 COVID-19 vaccine. Study-wide findings and caveats: Epitopes outside B.1.351 and B.1.1.7 mutated regions reportedly drew nearly half of spike TCRs.

Assay: immunoSEQ multiplex PCR; the TCRdb copy retains only in-frame clones and omits some. Of some 170,000 clones in the sample, just under 90% were seen once. The specimen comprised peripheral blood, sampled 28 days after the second dose of the MenACWY control vaccine. The receptor's source is an adult who received the MenACWY meningococcal vaccine as a control.

CDR3: CASNPAGGNTIYF. The CDR3 DNA sequence: TGTGCCAGCAATCCGGCGGGAGGAAACACCATATATTTT. V is TRBV25-1 and J is TRBJ1-3; no reliable D call. Per germline, CDR1 MGHDK and CDR2 SYGVNS. The CDR3 runs to 13 residues. With 7 bases removed from V and 4 bases from J, the gap between germline ends came to 11 bases.